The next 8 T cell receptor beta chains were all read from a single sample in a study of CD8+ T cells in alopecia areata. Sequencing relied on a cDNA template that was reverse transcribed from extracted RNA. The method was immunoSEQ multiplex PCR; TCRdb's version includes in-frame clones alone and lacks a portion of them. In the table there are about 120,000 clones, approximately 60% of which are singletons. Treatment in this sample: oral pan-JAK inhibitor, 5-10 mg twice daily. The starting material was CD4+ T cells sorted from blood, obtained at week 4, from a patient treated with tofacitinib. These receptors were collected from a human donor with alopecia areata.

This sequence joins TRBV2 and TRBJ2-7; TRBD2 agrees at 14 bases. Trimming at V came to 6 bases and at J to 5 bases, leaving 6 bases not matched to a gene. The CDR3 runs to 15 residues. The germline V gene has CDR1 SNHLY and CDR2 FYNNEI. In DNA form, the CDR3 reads TGTGCCAGCAGAGAAACGGGACTAGCGGGAGACGAGCAGTACTTC. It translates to CASRETGLAGDEQYF. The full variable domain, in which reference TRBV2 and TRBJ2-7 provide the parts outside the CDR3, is EPEVTQTPSHQVTQMGQEVILRCVPISNHLYFYWYRQILGQKVEFLVSFYNNEISEKSEIFDDQFSVERPDGSNFTLKIRSTKLEDSAMYFCASRETGLAGDEQYFGPGTRLTVT.

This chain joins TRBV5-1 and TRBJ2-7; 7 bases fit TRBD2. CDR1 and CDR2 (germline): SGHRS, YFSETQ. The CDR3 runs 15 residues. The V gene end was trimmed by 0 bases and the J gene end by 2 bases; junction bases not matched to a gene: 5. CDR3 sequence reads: CASSLAASGPYEQYF. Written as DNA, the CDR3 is TGCGCCAGCAGCTTGGCGGCTAGCGGCCCCTACGAGCAGTACTTC. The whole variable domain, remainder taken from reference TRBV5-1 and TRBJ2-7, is KAGVTQTPRYLIKTRGQQVTLSCSPISGHRSVSWYQQTPGQGLQFLFEYFSETQRNKGNFPGRFSGRQFSNSRSEMNVSTLELGDSALYLCASSLAASGPYEQYFGPGTRLTVT.

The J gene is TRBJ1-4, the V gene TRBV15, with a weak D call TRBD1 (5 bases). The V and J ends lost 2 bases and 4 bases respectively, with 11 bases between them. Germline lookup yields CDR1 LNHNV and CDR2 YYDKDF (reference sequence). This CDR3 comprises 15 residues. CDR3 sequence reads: CATSRTGTLNEKLFF. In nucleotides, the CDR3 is TGTGCCACCAGCAGAACCGGGACCCTTAATGAAAAACTGTTTTTT.

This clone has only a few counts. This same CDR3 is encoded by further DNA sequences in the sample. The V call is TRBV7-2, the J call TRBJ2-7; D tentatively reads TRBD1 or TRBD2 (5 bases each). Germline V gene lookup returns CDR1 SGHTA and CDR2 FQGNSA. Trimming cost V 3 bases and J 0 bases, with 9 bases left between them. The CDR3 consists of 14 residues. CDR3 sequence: CASSLPGRSYEQYF. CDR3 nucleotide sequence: TGTGCCAGCAGCTTGCCGGGGCGCTCCTACGAGCAGTACTTC.

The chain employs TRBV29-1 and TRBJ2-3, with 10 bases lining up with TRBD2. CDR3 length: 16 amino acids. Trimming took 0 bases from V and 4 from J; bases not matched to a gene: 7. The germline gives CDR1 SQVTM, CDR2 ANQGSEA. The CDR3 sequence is CSVEDRLAGAADTQYF. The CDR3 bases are TGCAGCGTTGAAGACCGACTAGCGGGTGCCGCAGATACGCAGTATTTT.

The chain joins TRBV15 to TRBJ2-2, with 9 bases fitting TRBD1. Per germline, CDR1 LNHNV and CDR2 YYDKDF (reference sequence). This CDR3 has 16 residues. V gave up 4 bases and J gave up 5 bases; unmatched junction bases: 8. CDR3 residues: CATSKPGQGMTGELFF. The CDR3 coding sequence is TGTGCCACCAGCAAGCCTGGACAGGGGATGACCGGGGAGCTGTTTTTT.

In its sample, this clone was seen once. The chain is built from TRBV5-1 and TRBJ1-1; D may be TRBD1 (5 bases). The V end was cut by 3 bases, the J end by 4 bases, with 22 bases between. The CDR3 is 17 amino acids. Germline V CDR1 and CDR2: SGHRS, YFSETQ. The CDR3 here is CASSSLAIGGGGTEAFF. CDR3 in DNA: TGCGCCAGCAGCTCCCTGGCAATTGGGGGTGGCGGCACTGAAGCTTTCTTT.

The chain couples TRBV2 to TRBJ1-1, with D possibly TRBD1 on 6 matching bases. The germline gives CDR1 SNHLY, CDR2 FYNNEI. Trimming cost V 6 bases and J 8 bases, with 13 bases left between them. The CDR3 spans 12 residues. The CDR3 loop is CASSTQGFEAFF. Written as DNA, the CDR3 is TGTGCCAGCAGCACACAGGGATTCGAAGCTTTCTTT. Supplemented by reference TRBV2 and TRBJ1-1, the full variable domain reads EPEVTQTPSHQVTQMGQEVILRCVPISNHLYFYWYRQILGQKVEFLVSFYNNEISEKSEIFDDQFSVERPDGSNFTLKIRSTKLEDSAMYFCASSTQGFEAFFGQGTRLTVV.